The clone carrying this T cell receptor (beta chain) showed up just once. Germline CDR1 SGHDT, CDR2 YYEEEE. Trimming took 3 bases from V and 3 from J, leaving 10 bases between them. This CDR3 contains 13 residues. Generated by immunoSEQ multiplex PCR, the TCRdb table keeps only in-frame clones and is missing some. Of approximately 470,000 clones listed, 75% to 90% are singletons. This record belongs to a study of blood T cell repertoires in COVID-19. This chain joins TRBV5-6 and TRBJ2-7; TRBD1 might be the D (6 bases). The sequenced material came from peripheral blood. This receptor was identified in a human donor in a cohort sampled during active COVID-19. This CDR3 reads CASSWTERYEQYF. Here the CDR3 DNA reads TGTGCCAGCAGCTGGACAGAACGCTACGAGCAGTACTTC.